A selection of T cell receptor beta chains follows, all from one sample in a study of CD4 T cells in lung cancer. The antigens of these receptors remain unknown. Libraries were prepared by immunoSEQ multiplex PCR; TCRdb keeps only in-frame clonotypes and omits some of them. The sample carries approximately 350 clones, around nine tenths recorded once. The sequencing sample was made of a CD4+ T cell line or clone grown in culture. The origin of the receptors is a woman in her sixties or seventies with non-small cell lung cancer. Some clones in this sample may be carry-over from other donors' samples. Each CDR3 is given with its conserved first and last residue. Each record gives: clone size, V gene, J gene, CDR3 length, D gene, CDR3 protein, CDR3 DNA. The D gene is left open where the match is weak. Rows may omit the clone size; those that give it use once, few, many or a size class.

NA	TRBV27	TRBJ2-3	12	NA	CASRYGVDTQYF	TGTGCCAGCAGGTATGGGGTGGATACGCAGTATTTT
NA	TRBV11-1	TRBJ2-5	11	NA	CASSLGETQYF	TGTGCCAGCAGCTTAGGAGAGACCCAGTACTTC
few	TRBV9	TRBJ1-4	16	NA	CASSVRGAATNEKLFF	TGTGCCAGCAGCGTACGCGGGGCTGCAACTAATGAAAAACTGTTTTTT
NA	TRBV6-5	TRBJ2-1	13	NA	CASSYSGSDEQFF	TGTGCCAGCAGTTACTCCGGGAGCGATGAGCAGTTCTTC
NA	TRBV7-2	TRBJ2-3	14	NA	CASSPTRIADTQYF	TGTGCCAGCAGCCCAACGAGGATAGCAGATACGCAGTATTTT
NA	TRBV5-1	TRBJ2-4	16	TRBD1	CASSRYLGQGRNIQYF	TGCGCCAGCAGCCGATATCTGGGACAGGGTCGGAACATTCAGTACTTC
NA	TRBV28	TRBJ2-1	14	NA	CANSQGTDYNEQFF	TGTGCCAACAGTCAAGGGACCGACTACAATGAGCAGTTCTTC
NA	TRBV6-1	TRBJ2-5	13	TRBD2	CASRLGGVETQYF	TGTGCCAGCAGGCTTGGGGGGGTAGAGACCCAGTACTTC
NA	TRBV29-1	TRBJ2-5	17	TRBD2	CSVESPLAGGPQETQYF	TGCAGCGTTGAATCCCCCCTAGCGGGAGGCCCTCAAGAGACCCAGTACTTC
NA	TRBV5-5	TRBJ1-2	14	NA	CASSLAHRNYGYTF	TGTGCCAGCAGCTTAGCGCACAGGAACTATGGCTACACCTTC
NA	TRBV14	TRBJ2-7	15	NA	CASSQEGMGAAEQYF	TGTGCCAGCAGCCAAGAAGGGATGGGAGCCGCCGAGCAGTACTTC
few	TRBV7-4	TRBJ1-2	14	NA	CASSLAHRNYGYTF	TGTGCCAGCAGCTTAGCGCACAGGAACTATGGCTACACCTTC
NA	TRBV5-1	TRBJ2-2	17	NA	CASSLFPSDPNTGELFF	TGCGCCAGCAGCTTGTTTCCGTCGGACCCAAACACCGGGGAGCTGTTTTTT
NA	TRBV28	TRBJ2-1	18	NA	CASSFASLGGNEYNEQFF	TGTGCCAGCAGTTTCGCGTCCCTCGGCGGGAATGAGTACAATGAGCAGTTCTTC
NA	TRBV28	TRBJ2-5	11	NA	CASSLLETQYF	TGTGCCAGCAGTTTGTTAGAGACCCAGTACTTC